These 21 T cell receptor beta chains share one sample of origin, sequenced in a study of shared clonotypes between healthy human individuals. Using immunoSEQ multiplex PCR, the repertoire was profiled, and TCRdb retains in-frame clones only, with some absent. This repertoire shows some 2,100,000 clones, 95% found once; its top ten account for around 0.13%. The sample taken for sequencing was naive CD4+ T cells sorted from blood. As to subset: CD45RA+ positively selected. These receptors all come from a man aged 18 to 35 in good health.

The chain couples TRBV1 to TRBJ1-1. TRBV1 is a listed pseudogene. The CDR3 loop spans 13 amino acids. CDR3 protein: CTSRQAANTEAFF. For the CDR3, the DNA is TGCACCAGCAGACAAGCCGCTAACACTGAAGCTTTCTTT.

V usage is TRBV2 and J usage is TRBJ2-7; no clear D. Germline assignment: CDR1 SNHLY and CDR2 FYNNEI. The CDR3 contains 11 residues. V gave up 8 bases and J gave up 0 bases, with 5 bases separating them. DNA of the CDR3: TGTGCCAGCGGAGTCTCCTACGAGCAGTACTTC. Amino acid sequence: CASGVSYEQYF.

The chain couples TRBV19 to TRBJ1-4; perhaps TRBD1 as D (6 bases). Germline V gene lookup returns CDR1 LNHDA and CDR2 SQIVND (reference sequence). The CDR3 spans 16 residues. V was pared by 5 bases and J by 7 bases, with 20 bases between. CDR3: CASSALTQGRIEKLFF. Here the CDR3 DNA reads TGTGCCAGTAGTGCACTGACTCAGGGGAGGATTGAAAAACTGTTTTTT.

This clone was seen a single time. V usage is TRBV18 and J usage is TRBJ2-1; D is uncertain. The CDR3 covers 15 residues. Germline CDR1 and CDR2: KGHSH and LQKENI. Trimming pared 3 bases from V and 2 bases from J, leaving 11 bases between. The CDR3, as DNA: TGTGCCAGCTCACCGAAGGTAGATCCCTACAATGAGCAGTTCTTC. Amino acids: CASSPKVDPYNEQFF.

The J gene is TRBJ2-1, the V gene TRBV4-1, with 7 nucleotides matching TRBD1. The CDR3 runs 14 residues. Germline loops: CDR1 MGHRA, CDR2 YSYEKL. The V gene end was trimmed by 8 bases and the J gene end by 4 bases; junction bases not matched to a gene: 8. The CDR3 spells CASATGQRYNEQFF. The DNA for the CDR3 is TGCGCCAGCGCCACGGGACAGAGATACAATGAGCAGTTCTTC.

This clone was observed a handful of times. The same CDR3 arises from other DNA sequences in this sample as well. The gene calls are TRBV6-4 and TRBJ1-1, with D possibly TRBD1 on 6 matching bases. CDR3 length: 13 amino acids. The germline V gene encodes CDR1 MRHNA and CDR2 SNTAGT. The germline V and J ends were trimmed by 3 bases and 1 base, with 6 bases remaining between them. The CDR3 DNA follows: TGTGCCAGCAGTGAACAGGGGAACACTGAAGCTTTCTTT. Amino acids: CASSEQGNTEAFF.

The chain combines TRBV6-6 with TRBJ2-5; D is perhaps TRBD1 (6 bases). CDR3 length: 16 amino acids. Germline V gene sequence: CDR1 MNHNY, CDR2 SVGAGI (reference sequence). V was shortened by 6 bases and J by 4 bases, with 21 bases between the two germline ends. The DNA of the CDR3 is TGTGCCAGCAGACCGACGAGGGGCGAGGGGGTAGAGACCCAGTACTTC. Protein sequence: CASRPTRGEGVETQYF.

This chain links TRBV6-5 with TRBJ1-1, with D hard to call. The CDR3 covers 15 residues. Germline V lookup: CDR1 MNHEY, CDR2 SVGAGI. The V and J ends lost 1 base and 1 base respectively, with 10 bases between them. The CDR3: CASSYFPQQNTEAFF. The DNA of the CDR3 is TGTGCCAGCAGTTACTTTCCCCAGCAGAACACTGAAGCTTTCTTT.

The chain recombines TRBV18 with TRBJ2-7; D unclear. Germline V CDR1 and CDR2: KGHSH, LQKENI. The CDR3 is 14 residues long. V was clipped by 1 base and J by 2 bases, with 9 bases between them. The CDR3 region is CASSPQGNPYEQYF. For the CDR3, the DNA is TGTGCCAGCTCACCACAAGGAAACCCCTACGAGCAGTACTTC.

V gene TRBV27 combines with J gene TRBJ1-3, with TRBD1 as a possible D gene (5 bases). Germline CDR1 reads MNHEY; CDR2 reads SMNVEV (reference sequence). With 5 bases removed from V and 0 bases from J, the gap between germline ends came to 8 bases. CDR3 length: 14 residues. CDR3 loop: CASSPGTSGNTIYF. The CDR3 DNA reads as TGTGCCAGCAGTCCAGGGACCTCTGGAAACACCATATATTTT.

This chain joins TRBV6-1 and TRBJ1-6; D not resolved. This CDR3 region has 15 residues. The germline V gene has CDR1 MNHNS and CDR2 SASEGT. Trimming took off 10 bases at V and 3 bases at J, with 16 bases between the two ends. CDR3 bases: TGTGCCATCGCGTTGGGCCAGGACTATAATTCACCCCTCCACTTT. It translates to CAIALGQDYNSPLHF.

The chain couples TRBV5-4 to TRBJ2-7; D is perhaps TRBD1 (6 bases). In germline, CDR1 is SGHNT, CDR2 YYREEE (reference sequence). Trimming took off 5 bases at V and 11 bases at J, with 20 bases between the two ends. The CDR3 is made up of 13 amino acids. The CDR3 sequence: CASSVDTEGDKYF. For the CDR3, the DNA is TGTGCCAGCAGTGTGGACACTGAGGGGGACAAGTACTTC. Combining the CDR3 with reference TRBV5-4 and TRBJ2-7 gives the whole variable domain ETGVTQSPTHLIKTRGQQVTLRCSSQSGHNTVSWYQQALGQGPQFIFQYYREEENGRGNFPPRFSGLQFPNYSSELNVNALELDDSALYLCASSVDTEGDKYFGPGTRLTVT.

The chain employs TRBV27 and TRBJ1-1; TRBD1 might be the D (5 bases). CDR1 MNHEY and CDR2 SMNVEV come from the germline V gene (reference sequence). This CDR3 spans 14 amino acids. V lost 6 bases to trimming and J lost 2 bases, with 13 bases between them. The CDR3 here is CASSLGTGNTEAFF. The DNA of the CDR3 is TGTGCCAGCAGCCTAGGGACGGGAAACACTGAAGCTTTCTTT.

The J gene is TRBJ1-6, the V gene TRBV4-1; perhaps TRBD1 as D (5 bases). The CDR3 has 19 residues. Germline V gene data show CDR1 as MGHRA and CDR2 as YSYEKL. The V and J ends lost 0 bases and 7 bases respectively, with 22 bases between them. The CDR3 region is CASSQEGGAGIKANSPLHF. In DNA form, the CDR3 reads TGCGCCAGCAGCCAAGAGGGCGGGGCAGGGATAAAGGCGAATTCACCCCTCCACTTT.

The chain uses TRBV6-1 and TRBJ2-1; 10 nucleotides line up with TRBD2. V shed 2 bases, J shed 8 bases, and the junction held 9 bases outside the gene matches. CDR1 MNHNS and CDR2 SASEGT come from the germline V gene. This CDR3 comprises 16 residues. The CDR3 sequence: CASSESLAGALHEQFF. Written as DNA, the CDR3 is TGTGCCAGCAGTGAAAGTCTAGCGGGAGCCCTGCATGAGCAGTTCTTC.

The rearrangement uses TRBV2 and TRBJ1-1, with TRBD1 matching 7 bases. CDR3 length: 12 residues. The J segment lost 9 bases and the V segment lost 1 base, leaving 2 bases of the junction unmatched. Germline V gene lookup returns CDR1 SNHLY and CDR2 FYNNEI. CDR3 sequence reads: CASSEVTGKAFF. Here the CDR3 DNA reads TGTGCCAGCAGTGAAGTGACAGGGAAAGCTTTCTTT.

Worth noting for this clone: This sample includes further DNA sequences coding for the same CDR3. V usage is TRBV6-5 and J usage is TRBJ2-7, with D tentatively TRBD1 (5 bases). Trimming pared 8 bases from V and 6 bases from J, leaving 11 bases between. The CDR3 consists of 11 residues. CDR1 and CDR2 from the germline V gene are MNHEY and SVGAGI. The CDR3 sequence: CASSRGGEQYF. DNA of the CDR3: TGTGCCAGCTCAAGGGGTGGCGAGCAGTACTTC.

The chain links TRBV5-1 to TRBJ2-2, with 12 bases fitting TRBD2. The CDR3 has 19 residues. CDR1 and CDR2 (germline): SGHRS, YFSETQ. Unmatched junction bases numbered 12, after V lost 2 bases and J lost 4 bases. CDR3 coding DNA: TGCGCCAGCAGCTTCCGCGGACTAGCGGGATTTTCGGTCACCGGGGAGCTGTTTTTT. This translates into CASSFRGLAGFSVTGELFF.

In DNA, the CDR3 is TGTGCCAGCACAGGGACCTATAATTCACCCCTCCACTTT. It translates to CASTGTYNSPLHF. This chain connects TRBV2 to TRBJ1-6; possibly TRBD1 for D (5 bases). Germline V lookup: CDR1 SNHLY, CDR2 FYNNEI. Trimming left V 7 bases short and J 2 bases short, with 6 bases between. The CDR3 has 13 residues.

This sequence joins TRBV9 and TRBJ2-5, with 10 bases lining up with TRBD2. J gave up 2 bases and V 0 bases, and 7 bases lay outside the gene matches. The CDR3 sequence is 17 residues long. The germline CDR1 and CDR2 sequences are SGDLS and YYNGEE. CDR3 amino acids: CASSVASSGGAQETQYF. The CDR3 DNA reads TGTGCCAGCAGCGTAGCCTCTAGCGGGGGAGCTCAAGAGACCCAGTACTTC.

The CDR3 here is CASSLVRETQYF. CDR3 nucleotides: TGTGCCAGCAGCTTGGTGCGGGAGACCCAGTACTTC. The genes are TRBV5-8 and TRBJ2-5; D is uncertain. CDR1 and CDR2 from the germline V gene are SGHTS and YDEGEE. V was shortened by 0 bases and J by 5 bases, with 5 bases between the two germline ends. The CDR3 totals 12 residues.